The 2 T cell receptor beta chains below were found in one sample sequenced in a study of T and B cells in COVID-19 patients. Each TRB amplification used about 250-550 ng of genomic DNA from blood. Multiplex PCR with BIOMED2 TRB-A/B primer pools amplified TRB rearrangements. TCRdb fed the multiplex PCR reads into MiXCR, producing one record per CDR3 protein. The sample lists approximately 8,100 distinct CDR3 sequences; approximately 30% were seen once. The sequencing sample was made of blood. The receptors were gathered from a human donor with active COVID-19.

The chain is built from TRBV5-1 and TRBJ2-1; 15 nucleotides align to TRBD2. Trimming at V came to 3 bases and at J to 4 bases, leaving 5 bases not matched to a gene. The CDR3 is made up of 17 amino acids. CDR1 and CDR2 from the germline V gene are SGHRS and YFSETQ. The CDR3 loop reads CASSYGTSGGFYNEQFF. CDR3 DNA: TGCGCCAGCAGCTACGGGACTAGCGGGGGGTTTTACAATGAGCAGTTCTTC.

CDR3: CASSFLVRGYEQYV. The CDR3 DNA sequence: TGTGCCAGCAGCTTCCTCGTCCGGGGCTACGAGCAGTACGTC. The gene calls are TRBV5-6 and TRBJ2-7, with a tentative D call TRBD2 (5 bases). V was cut by 2 bases and J by 3 bases, with 12 bases left in between. This CDR3 comprises 14 residues. The germline V gene encodes CDR1 SGHDT and CDR2 YYEEEE.